Below are 25 T cell receptor beta chains sequenced from a single sample in a study of response to subunit inactivated influenza vaccine. TCRdb reprocessed the RT-PCR reads with MiXCR, giving one entry per CDR3 protein. The sample shows some 800,000 distinct CDR3 sequences, 20% to 25% of them seen only once. Specimen: PBMCs from blood, collected around 5 days after vaccination. The receptors derive from a man aged 45-65 years who received an inactivated influenza vaccine.

This chain joins TRBV5-1 and TRBJ1-1; no clear D gene. This CDR3 comprises 15 residues. V was cut by 3 bases and J by 4 bases, with 16 bases left in between. Per the germline V gene, CDR1 is SGHRS and CDR2 is YFSETQ. The CDR3 sequence is CASSSGAALGTEAFF. In DNA, the CDR3 is TGCGCCAGCAGCTCGGGAGCAGCCTTAGGCACTGAAGCTTTCTTT.

This clonotype was seen more than once but under ten times. The genes are TRBV29-1 and TRBJ2-6; D not certain. Trimming cost V 4 bases and J 0 bases, with 13 bases left between them. The germline CDR1 and CDR2 sequences are SQVTM and ANQGSEA. The CDR3 extends over 16 amino acids. As DNA, the CDR3 is TGCAGCGTTGGAGGCTTGGGTATCTCTGGGGCCAACGTCCTGACTTTC. This encodes CSVGGLGISGANVLTF. Full variable domain (remainder filled in from reference TRBV29-1 and TRBJ2-6): SAVISQKPSRDICQRGTSLTIQCQVDSQVTMMFWYRQQPGQSLTLIATANQGSEATYESGFVIDKFPISRPNLTFSTLTVSNMSPEDSSIYLCSVGGLGISGANVLTFGAGSRLTVL.

This clonotype was counted only a few times. V usage is TRBV3-1 and J usage is TRBJ2-7; maybe TRBD1 (6 bases). V lost 4 bases and J 6 bases, leaving 19 bases between the germline ends. The CDR3 has 15 residues. Per the germline V gene, CDR1 is LGHDT and CDR2 is YNNKEL (reference sequence). As DNA, the CDR3 is TGTGCCAGCAGCCGAAGGGCAGGGGTGCTAGGCGAGCAGTACTTC. Translated, it gives CASSRRAGVLGEQYF.

This clonotype was seen a few times. The chain employs TRBV6-1 and TRBJ2-1, with 7 positions matching TRBD2. The CDR3 has 14 amino acids. The junction had 8 bases not matched to a gene; V was cut back by 7 bases and J by 5 bases. Germline lookup yields CDR1 MNHNS and CDR2 SASEGT. CDR3 loop: CASTQGLPNNEQFF. The CDR3 bases are TGTGCCAGCACCCAGGGACTACCAAACAATGAGCAGTTCTTC.

In this sample, this clonotype turned up a few times. The rearrangement links TRBV6-2 or TRBV6-3 to TRBJ2-7; TRBD2 agrees at 11 bases. Trimming removed 6 bases from V and 1 base from J; junction bases left unmatched: 5. The CDR3 covers 15 residues. Germline CDR1 is MNHEY and CDR2 is SVGEGT. This CDR3 is CASSLLAGASYEQYF. CDR3 nucleotides: TGTGCCAGCAGCCTACTAGCGGGGGCATCCTACGAGCAGTACTTC.

This clonotype was counted ten times or more. The rearrangement joins TRBV12-3 or TRBV12-4 to TRBJ1-6; 7 positions agree with TRBD1. This CDR3 is built from 15 residues. V lost 6 bases and J lost 7; bases outside the gene matches: 9. CDR3 coding DNA: TGTGCCAGCAGCCCGACAGGGTTTGCCAATTCACCCCTCCACTTT. It yields the protein CASSPTGFANSPLHF.

This clonotype showed up just a few times. V gene TRBV20-1 combines with J gene TRBJ2-1; 8 bases match TRBD2. J was trimmed by 2 bases and V by 0 bases; bases with no gene match: 9. The length of the CDR3 is 17 residues. CDR1 and CDR2 (germline): DFQATT, SNEGSKA (reference sequence). The CDR3 spells CSARDHAGGGTYNEQFF. The CDR3, as DNA: TGCAGTGCTAGAGATCACGCGGGCGGGGGGACCTACAATGAGCAGTTCTTC.

Only one count was recorded for this clonotype. DNA of the CDR3: TGTGCCAGCAGCTTAGGAGCAGGGCACAATGAGCAGTTCTTC. Translated, it gives CASSLGAGHNEQFF. The J gene is TRBJ2-1, the V gene TRBV7-2; a possible D gene is TRBD1 (5 bases). Germline CDR1 is SGHTA and CDR2 is FQGNSA. The CDR3 runs 14 residues. Trimming removed 1 base from V and 5 bases from J, with 9 bases in between.

Only a few counts were recorded for this clonotype. This chain uses TRBV6-5 with TRBJ2-1; a possible D gene is TRBD2 (6 bases). This CDR3 contains 13 residues. The V gene's germline CDR1 is MNHEY and CDR2 SVGAGI. V lost 0 bases and J 9 bases, leaving 9 bases between the germline ends. The CDR3 nucleotides read TGTGCCAGCAGTTACTCAGGAGGGAGTGAGCAGTTCTTC. This gives the protein CASSYSGGSEQFF.

The V call is TRBV18, the J call TRBJ1-2, with 10 bases identical to TRBD1. The germline V gene encodes CDR1 KGHSH and CDR2 LQKENI. The CDR3 consists of 16 residues. V was pared by 6 bases and J by 4 bases, with 11 bases of the junction left unmatched. The CDR3 is CASSRVGQGIPYGYTF. Here the CDR3 DNA reads TGTGCCAGCTCCCGCGTGGGACAGGGGATACCCTATGGCTACACCTTC.

This clonotype was picked up a small number of times. The chain links TRBV12-3 or TRBV12-4 to TRBJ2-7; D uncertain. V lost 3 bases to trimming and J lost 6 bases, with 9 bases between them. The CDR3 sequence is 12 residues long. The CDR3 loop is CASSFGIAEQYF. In DNA, the CDR3 is TGTGCCAGCAGTTTCGGTATAGCCGAGCAGTACTTC.

The chain carries TRBV20-1 and TRBJ2-5; D remains unclear. Germline-derived CDR1 and CDR2 are DFQATT and SNEGSKA (reference sequence). V lost 0 bases, J lost 4 bases, and 9 bases lay in between. The CDR3 totals 13 residues. The CDR3 nucleotides are TGCAGTGCTAGAGATCTGCTCCCAGAGACCCAGTACTTC. Amino acids: CSARDLLPETQYF.

The rearrangement uses TRBV10-3 and TRBJ2-7, with D possibly being TRBD2 (7 bases). The CDR3 is 11 residues long. Trimming took 6 bases from V and 9 from J, leaving 12 bases between them. Germline loops: CDR1 ENHRY, CDR2 SYGVKD. In nucleotides, the CDR3 is TGTGCCATCAGCTCGGGGGGCTGGCAGTACTTC. Its protein is CAISSGGWQYF.

This clonotype showed up just a few times. CDR3 bases: TGCGCCAGCAGCTTGGTGAGGACTAGCGGGAGGAATGAGCAGTTCTTC. As protein: CASSLVRTSGRNEQFF. J is TRBJ2-1 and V is TRBV5-1; the match to TRBD2 covers 14 bases. The CDR3 contains 16 residues. The V and J ends lost 0 bases and 7 bases, in that order; junction bases with no gene match: 3. Germline loops: CDR1 SGHRS, CDR2 YFSETQ.

The chain employs TRBV20-1 and TRBJ1-2; D remains unclear. The V end was cut by 8 bases, the J end by 4 bases, with 17 bases between. This CDR3 contains 13 residues. Germline V gene lookup returns CDR1 DFQATT and CDR2 SNEGSKA (reference sequence). The CDR3 region is CSYNQRLSYGYTF. The CDR3 nucleotides are TGCAGTTACAACCAGAGGCTCAGCTATGGCTACACCTTC.

There are a few counts of this clonotype. V and J are TRBV9 and TRBJ2-1; unclear D gene. This CDR3 is 11 amino acids long. CDR1 is SGDLS and CDR2 is YYNGEE in the germline V gene. V lost 0 bases and J lost 9, with 4 bases in between. The CDR3 DNA reads as TGTGCCAGCAGCGTAGTTGGTGAGCAGTTCTTC. Translated, it gives CASSVVGEQFF.

A few counts support this clonotype. The chain combines TRBV4-1 with TRBJ2-5, with D possibly being TRBD2 (5 bases). Germline values: CDR1 MGHRA, CDR2 YSYEKL. Trimming shortened V by 1 base and J by 7 bases, and 10 bases separated the two germline ends. CDR3 size: 13 residues. CDR3 loop: CASSQGGLGTQYF. CDR3 bases: TGCGCCAGCAGCCAAGGCGGGCTAGGGACCCAGTACTTC.

The chain links TRBV7-2 to TRBJ2-2, with D maybe TRBD1 (6 bases). Between the trimmed V and J ends, which lost 7 bases and 5 bases, there was a span of 20 bases. Germline V gene lookup returns CDR1 SGHTA and CDR2 FQGNSA. The CDR3 runs to 16 residues. The CDR3 coding sequence is TGTGCCAGCAACAAAGGGGGTCAGAGAATGACCGGGGAGCTGTTTTTT. This sequence encodes CASNKGGQRMTGELFF.

The chain is built from TRBV10-2 and TRBJ2-2, with D possibly matching TRBD2 (5 bases). V was pared by 6 bases and J by 2 bases, with 13 bases between. Germline values: CDR1 WSHSY, CDR2 SAAADI. The CDR3 consists of 15 residues. CDR3 in amino acids: CASRGNSDNTGELFF. CDR3 nucleotide sequence: TGCGCCAGCAGAGGGAATAGCGACAACACCGGGGAGCTGTTTTTT.

CDR3 in amino acids: CATSRDLGTVNTEAFF. In DNA, the CDR3 is TGTGCCACCAGCAGAGATCTGGGGACGGTGAACACTGAAGCTTTCTTT. The chain links TRBV15 to TRBJ1-1; maybe TRBD1 (5 bases). There are 16 residues in the CDR3. Trimming took 0 bases from V and 0 from J, leaving 11 bases between them. Germline-derived CDR1 and CDR2 are LNHNV and YYDKDF (reference sequence). The full variable domain, in which reference TRBV15 and TRBJ1-1 provide the parts outside the CDR3, is DAMVIQNPRYQVTQFGKPVTLSCSQTLNHNVMYWYQQKSSQAPKLLFHYYDKDFNNEADTPDNFQSRRPNTSFCFLDIRSPGLGDTAMYLCATSRDLGTVNTEAFFGQGTRLTVV.

This clonotype turned up a few times. This chain connects TRBV24-1 to TRBJ1-6; D is undetermined. V gave up 4 bases and J gave up 2 bases, with 5 bases separating them. The CDR3 runs to 14 residues. The germline V gene has CDR1 KGHDR and CDR2 SFDVKD. For the CDR3, the DNA is TGTGCCACCAGTGAGGGCCCCTATAATTCACCCCTCCACTTT. It specifies CATSEGPYNSPLHF.

This clonotype was observed a few times. The chain couples TRBV5-1 to TRBJ1-4, with D possibly matching TRBD1 (6 bases). The CDR3 consists of 15 residues. Trimming pared 3 bases from V and 3 bases from J, leaving 12 bases between. The germline V gene encodes CDR1 SGHRS and CDR2 YFSETQ. CDR3 amino acids: CASSSTGAPNEKLFF. Here the CDR3 DNA reads TGCGCCAGCAGCTCAACGGGGGCTCCTAATGAAAAACTGTTTTTT. The full variable domain, completed using reference TRBV5-1 and TRBJ1-4, is KAGVTQTPRYLIKTRGQQVTLSCSPISGHRSVSWYQQTPGQGLQFLFEYFSETQRNKGNFPGRFSGRQFSNSRSEMNVSTLELGDSALYLCASSSTGAPNEKLFFGSGTQLSVL.

This clonotype has only a few counts. The rearrangement joins TRBV15 to TRBJ2-2; possibly TRBD2 for D (5 bases). Trimming took 6 bases from V and 5 from J, leaving 13 bases between them. CDR1 and CDR2 (germline): LNHNV, YYDKDF (reference sequence). This CDR3 region has 14 residues. The CDR3 spells CATRINGDTGELFF. CDR3 sequence (DNA): TGTGCCACCAGGATAAACGGGGATACCGGGGAGCTGTTTTTT.

The chain couples TRBV29-1 to TRBJ2-1, with no clear D. The CDR3 is 11 residues long. V gave up 8 bases and J gave up 10 bases, with 15 bases separating them. Germline V gene sequence: CDR1 SQVTM, CDR2 ANQGSEA. Here the CDR3 reads CSIGAVGEQFF. CDR3 DNA sequence: TGCAGCATCGGTGCGGTCGGCGAGCAGTTCTTC.

V and J are TRBV20-1 and TRBJ1-4, with D possibly TRBD1 on 6 matching bases. This CDR3 is built from 16 residues. Germline loops: CDR1 DFQATT, CDR2 SNEGSKA (reference sequence). Trimming pared 1 base from V and 2 bases from J, leaving 14 bases between. CDR3 sequence reads: CSARALRGNTNEKLFF. The DNA of the CDR3 is TGCAGTGCTAGAGCTCTGAGGGGGAATACTAATGAAAAACTGTTTTTT.